One T cell receptor (beta chain) is described in this entry. Its target is not known. This entry comes from a study of OX40 agonist ivuxolimab in advanced cancers. Whole-study findings and limits: In CD8+ T cells, expanded clones were on average more numerous than in CD4+.

The germline V gene encodes CDR1 SGHAT and CDR2 FQNNGV. V trimming: 3 bases; J trimming: 3 bases; junction bases outside the gene matches: 4. This CDR3 comprises 14 residues. Assay used: immunoSEQ multiplex PCR; TCRdb lists only in-frame clones, some missing. The sample contains tens of thousands of clones, 91% of which appear only once. The input for sequencing was CD4+ or CD8+ T cells sorted from blood, taken in a trial of the OX40 agonist ivuxolimab. The V and J genes are TRBV11-2 and TRBJ2-7, with TRBD1 identical over 8 bases. The origin of this receptor is an adult with an advanced solid tumor such as melanoma, head and neck, liver or kidney cancer. The CDR3 here is CASSFGQGDYEQYF. CDR3 nucleotide sequence: TGTGCCAGCAGCTTCGGACAGGGAGACTACGAGCAGTACTTC.